This is a list of T cell receptor beta chains from one sample in a study of blood T cell repertoires in COVID-19. Libraries were prepared by immunoSEQ multiplex PCR; TCRdb keeps only in-frame clonotypes and omits some of them. The table shows 310,000 or so clones, with over 75% occurring only once. Sequences were obtained from peripheral blood. The receptor source for this set is a woman aged 50 to 60 with active or convalescent COVID-19. Each CDR3 is given with its conserved first and last residue. Each record gives: V gene, clone size, D gene, J gene, CDR3 DNA, CDR3 protein. A D gene is named only where the DNA matches it firmly. The size of a clone is reported for some rows only, either as once, few or many, or as a class for expanded clones.

TRBV5-4,NA,NA,TRBJ2-5,TGTGCCAGCAGCGGGCGTGACCAAGAGACCCAGTACTTC,CASSGRDQETQYF
TRBV11-2,few,NA,TRBJ2-2,TGTGCCAGCAGCTTAGGTCTAGCGTACACCGGGGAGCTGTTTTTT,CASSLGLAYTGELFF
TRBV7-3,NA,TRBD1,TRBJ2-7,TGTGCCAGCAGCTTAACCGGGACAGGGGGCAACGAGCAGTACTTC,CASSLTGTGGNEQYF
TRBV27,NA,TRBD1,TRBJ2-7,TGTGCCAGCAGTCCCAGCGGACAGGTAGTTTACGAGCAGTACTTC,CASSPSGQVVYEQYF
TRBV18,NA,NA,TRBJ2-3,TGTGCCAGCTCACTGGGGAGTGGGGATACGCAGTATTTT,CASSLGSGDTQYF
TRBV15,once,TRBD1,TRBJ2-5,TGTGCCACCAGCATTCCGGGGACAGGGGGTGCAGAGACCCAGTACTTC,CATSIPGTGGAETQYF
TRBV12-3/TRBV12-4,few,NA,TRBJ1-1,TGTGCCAGCATCCATAACACTGAAGCTTTCTTT,CASIHNTEAFF
TRBV30,few,TRBD1,TRBJ1-5,TGTGCCTGGAGGGACAGGGTGGGTCAGCCCCAGCATTTT,CAWRDRVGQPQHF
TRBV2,once,TRBD2,TRBJ2-5,TGTGCCAGCAGTGAGGGGACTAGCGGGAGGGTCCAGTACTTC,CASSEGTSGRVQYF
TRBV4-1,NA,NA,TRBJ1-1,TGCGCCAGCAGCCAACAGGGATTAATGAACACTGAAGCTTTCTTT,CASSQQGLMNTEAFF
TRBV19,many,NA,TRBJ1-1,TGTGCCAGTAGTATTTCTCAGGGTACTGAAGCTTTCTTT,CASSISQGTEAFF
TRBV7-2,NA,TRBD1,TRBJ1-1,TGTGCCAGCACCCTAAGGACAGGGAAAGCTTTCTTT,CASTLRTGKAFF